The following is a TCR beta chain sequence with its context. The data were obtained in a study of PD-L1 blockade in urothelial cancer. Clones were sequenced by immunoSEQ multiplex PCR, and TCRdb holds only the in-frame ones, with some missing. The table has around 110,000 clones, around nine tenths seen once. Time point here: peripheral blood 6 weeks after treatment start. Trimming pared 8 bases from V and 0 bases from J, leaving 13 bases between. Germline V gives CDR1 SGHDN, CDR2 FVKESK. CDR3 length equals 14 residues. The chain links TRBV14 to TRBJ1-1, with a possible D match to TRBD1 (5 bases). The input for sequencing was PBMCs, taken around atezolizumab (anti-PD-L1) treatment. This receptor was identified in a man in his sixties with urothelial cancer. CDR3 protein: CASAIQAVNTEAFF. The DNA for the CDR3 is TGTGCCAGCGCTATACAGGCGGTGAACACTGAAGCTTTCTTT. Using reference TRBV14 and TRBJ1-1 for the parts outside the CDR3, the full variable domain is EAGVTQFPSHSVIEKGQTVTLRCDPISGHDNLYWYRRVMGKEIKFLLHFVKESKQDESGMPNNRFLAERTGGTYSTLKVQPAELEDSGVYFCASAIQAVNTEAFFGQGTRLTVV.